These T cell receptor beta chains were read from a single sample in a study of shared clonotypes between healthy human individuals. Here immunoSEQ multiplex PCR was the method, and the copy in TCRdb shows in-frame clones only, minus some. The table shows a few million clones, with more than 80% occurring only once. Sequencing was done on a sample of naive CD4+ T cells from PBMCs. These receptor sequences come from a man younger than 35 in good health. Some clones in this sample may be carry-over from other donors' samples. Both conserved end residues are part of each CDR3. The order of the fields is V gene, CDR3 protein.

TRBV7-7 | CASSLLGETQYF
TRBV5-3 | CAGNTDTQYF
TRBV27 | CASSPRPGSGNTIYF
TRBV5-1 | CASGPGDRGGEKLFF
TRBV9 | CASSVGTGPNQPQHF
TRBV10-2 | CASTPHRGRGEGNQPQHF
TRBV28 | CASSLISLNTEAFF
TRBV28 | CASSPRGTDTQYF
TRBV6-6 | CASTTIGNTIYF
TRBV28 | CASRGRGRDRESGANVLTF
TRBV6-1 | CASSEAHREYEQFF
TRBV4-1 | CASSQEGQGGTNEKLFF
TRBV30 | CAWSVPFRGKNTEAFF
TRBV18 | CASSTGATNEKLFF
TRBV28 | CASSTSQGPRGETQYF
TRBV2 | CASRFGGQTYNEQFF
TRBV6-6 | CASTRTGEETQYF
TRBV29-1 | CSVSSGTNYGYTF
TRBV7-9 | CASSLTGGNTEAFF
TRBV10-3 | CAISEGLAGSTDTQYF
TRBV7-2 | CASSLATGITNYGYTF
TRBV7-6 | CASSLAPGRDTQYF
TRBV7-2 | CASSLKQLNTGELFF
TRBV18 | CASSQGLAGAVYEQYF
TRBV5-1 | CASSSFGGSSGRVYEQYF
TRBV7-6 | CASSNGSRGRAPRTDTQYF
TRBV5-1 | CASSGGSQETQYF
TRBV21-1 | CASSSSSWNTEAFF
TRBV6-1 | CASSARTSANNEQFF
TRBV7-6 | CASSSPRGQGEAFF
TRBV28 | CASSSTSLWRGYTF
TRBV7-6 | CASSLGSSGSRDTQYF
TRBV6-1 | CASSEDSLPYNEQFF
TRBV28 | CASSFGRGYGYTF
TRBV25-1 | CASSEGGAGETQYF
TRBV6-5 | CASSGTSGSPGELFF
TRBV6-5 | CASSQGQETQYF
TRBV10-3 | CAISIEVGSNQPQHF
TRBV19 | CASSWGNTEAFF
TRBV11-3 | CASSPGGTRDEQYF
TRBV5-5 | CASSNVGTTSAQQYF
TRBV2 | CASSEGTGGGYTF
TRBV29-1 | CSVSTGGGYTF
TRBV7-2 | CASSFLALATDTQYF
TRBV5-1 | CASRPDGGPGYGYTF
TRBV7-2 | CASSFGTGRTYNEQFF
TRBV19 | CASSIAAGVGYEQYF
TRBV6-5 | CASRTDRSSYEQYF
TRBV28 | CASNVYSNQPQHF
TRBV6-5 | CASRLGRFNGEYF
TRBV5-4 | CASSLGSPDMNTEAFF
TRBV28 | CASSFPLAGGVEQFF
TRBV7-3 | CASSLNPGQGAGYTF
TRBV5-1 | CASSLPSGMVGNEQFF
TRBV7-3 | CASSRDRGEPYEQYF
TRBV2 | CASKRELYEQYF
TRBV11-2 | CASSSYSGRNDEQFF
TRBV7-3 | CASSQPPGGSTDTQYF
TRBV25-1 | CASSTRSSNYGYTF